This T cell receptor beta chain emerged from a study of tumor-infiltrating lymphocytes in primary liver carcinoma. This clonotype was seen only a few times. Trimming removed 3 bases at V and 3 bases at J, with 14 bases between. The CDR3 loop spans 15 amino acids. Germline V lookup: CDR1 MDHEN, CDR2 SYDVKM. The authors made TCR beta cDNA from roughly 480 ng total RNA with a constant-region primer. Libraries covering TCR beta were generated through three nested multiplex PCR rounds (using a slightly modified ARM-PCR). Running around 9 cycles apiece, the first two PCR rounds relied on TRBV1-TRBV30 forward primers together with a C-beta reverse primer. TCRdb reanalysed the multiplex PCR reads using MiXCR and keeps one entry per CDR3 protein. The sample lists 55,000 to 70,000 distinct CDR3 sequences; 65% to 80% were seen once. Bulk tissue was left unsorted, and RNA and DNA were co-extracted from about 21-30 mg of it.

The chain has TRBV28 and TRBJ2-5; possibly TRBD1 for D (6 bases). The sample consisted of liver tumor tissue from sampling region 2. Described subset: tumor region T2, inferior pole. This sequence was found in a man between 40 and 49 years old with primary liver carcinoma and hepatitis B virus infection. CDR3 bases: TGTGCCAGCAGTTTCCCCAGTCCAGGGGAAGAGACCCAGTACTTC. It translates to CASSFPSPGEETQYF.